This T cell receptor beta chain was documented in a study of radiotherapy plus CTLA-4 blockade in lung cancer. Study at large: Patients showed objective responses in 18% of cases, and disease control was achieved by over 25%. Study results and caveats: Dynamics of early blood T cell clones, together with interferon-beta, were reportedly the best predictors of response. There was expansion of tumor-derived TCR clones in blood after radiotherapy plus ipilimumab.

Chemo-refractory metastatic non-small-cell lung cancer patients received focal radiation with ipilimumab CTLA-4 blockade. Germline CDR1 reads KGHSH; CDR2 reads LQKENI. V shed 3 bases, J shed 3 bases, and the junction held 8 bases outside the gene matches. There are 16 residues in the CDR3. Concerning this clone: Its antigen is as yet unknown.

Method: immunoSEQ multiplex PCR; TCRdb's copy keeps in-frame clones and lacks some. The sample has about 41,000 clones, 70% to 80% seen once. The sequencing here drew on peripheral blood, taken from a patient treated with radiotherapy plus ipilimumab. This rearrangement joins TRBV18 to TRBJ1-5; 7 nucleotides match TRBD1. The TCR sequence derives from a human donor with non-small cell lung cancer who had stable disease on radiotherapy plus ipilimumab. The CDR3 region is CASSPSVGQNNQPQHF. CDR3 nucleotide sequence: TGTGCCAGCTCACCGTCTGTGGGACAGAACAATCAGCCCCAGCATTTT.